A selection of T cell receptor beta chains follows, all from one sample in a study of CD8 T cells in ankylosing spondylitis. In TCRdb, the 5' RACE reads were re-called with MiXCR into one record per CDR3 protein. The sample holds about 350,000 distinct CDR3 sequences, 20% seen once. Source material: blood, either unsorted or a sorted T cell fraction (not recorded which). The receptors come from a male donor with ankylosing spondylitis or in good health (not recorded which). Each CDR3 is given with its conserved first and last residue. D genes are given only for firm matches. Only some rows state a clone size, as once, few, many or a class for expanded clones.

v_call	d_call	clone_size	j_call	cdr3_nt	cdr3_aa
TRBV20-1	.	.	TRBJ2-1	TGCAGTGCTAGAGCCCGGGGGCAGTACAATGAGCAGTTCTTC	CSARARGQYNEQFF
TRBV5-1	.	once	TRBJ2-1	TGCGCCAGCAGCTCCCCGGAAAAATACAATGAGCAGTTCTTC	CASSSPEKYNEQFF
TRBV12-3/TRBV12-4	.	many	TRBJ1-2	TGTGCCAGCTACAAATCCGGGACACTGAACTATGGCTACACCTTC	CASYKSGTLNYGYTF
TRBV9	.	.	TRBJ2-7	TGTGCCAGCAGCGAGACATTCTACGAGCAGTACTTC	CASSETFYEQYF
TRBV10-3	.	.	TRBJ2-2	TGTGCCATCAGGGATAACAACAGGGCGGCCGGGGAGCTGTTTTTT	CAIRDNNRAAGELFF
TRBV28	TRBD2	.	TRBJ2-3	TGTGCCAGCAGCGTAGCGGGTCCGCAGTATTTT	CASSVAGPQYF
TRBV20-1	.	.	TRBJ2-1	TGCAGTGCTAGCCCCAGGGCTGTTTACAATGAGCAGTTCTTC	CSASPRAVYNEQFF
TRBV4-1	.	few	TRBJ2-1	TGCGCCAGCAGCCAAAGGGTAGGGAGCAATGAGCAGTTCTTC	CASSQRVGSNEQFF
TRBV12-3/TRBV12-4	.	many	TRBJ2-2	TGTGCCAGCAGTCTATGGGACGGGGAGACCGGGGAGCTGTTTTTT	CASSLWDGETGELFF
TRBV27	.	few	TRBJ2-1	TGTGCCAGCAGTTTATATGACGGGATAGGCAATGAGCAGTTCTTC	CASSLYDGIGNEQFF
TRBV24-1	.	.	TRBJ2-1	TGTGCCACCAGTGATACTAGCAGAACCATCAATGAGCAGTTCTTC	CATSDTSRTINEQFF
TRBV15	.	.	TRBJ2-1	TGTGCCACCAGCAGATGGCAGGCAGTTGAGCAGTTCTTC	CATSRWQAVEQFF
TRBV4-1	TRBD2	few	TRBJ2-2	TGCGCCAGCAGCCCTAGCGGGGGGGCTGGGCACAACACCGGGGAGCTGTTTTTT	CASSPSGGAGHNTGELFF
TRBV12-3/TRBV12-4	.	many	TRBJ2-7	TGTGCCAGCAGTTTTCTCCCCGAGGAGCAGTACTTC	CASSFLPEEQYF
TRBV6-1	.	.	TRBJ1-3	TGTGCCAGCAGTGAACGGTGGCGATCCCCTGGAAACACCATATATTTT	CASSERWRSPGNTIYF
TRBV9	.	few	TRBJ2-1	TGTGCCAGCAGCGTACTACAGGGAGACTACAATGAGCAGTTCTTC	CASSVLQGDYNEQFF
TRBV20-1	TRBD1	.	TRBJ2-7	TGCAGTGCCCTGGACAGGCTTACCTACGAGCAGTACTTC	CSALDRLTYEQYF
TRBV7-9	.	.	TRBJ2-3	TGTGCCAGCAGCCCACAGACTAAGACTAGCACAGATACGCAGTATTTT	CASSPQTKTSTDTQYF
TRBV29-1	TRBD2	few	TRBJ2-1	TGCAGCGTTGAGGTGGCGGGGGAAGTATCCGGTAAGCAGTTCTTC	CSVEVAGEVSGKQFF
TRBV15	.	.	TRBJ2-1	TGTGCCACCAGCAGACCCCGAGGCAGGGATGAGCAGTTCTTC	CATSRPRGRDEQFF
TRBV9	TRBD2	.	TRBJ2-7	TGTGCCAGCAGCGTAGGCGGGGGGAACTACGAGCAGTACTTC	CASSVGGGNYEQYF
TRBV7-9	.	.	TRBJ2-3	TGTGCCAGCACCCATATCGTGGATAGCACAGATACGCAGTATTTT	CASTHIVDSTDTQYF
TRBV12-3/TRBV12-4	TRBD1	.	TRBJ2-2	TGTGCCAGCAACCGGGACAGGGGGAACACCGGGGAGCTGTTTTTT	CASNRDRGNTGELFF